This is a list of T cell receptor beta chains from one sample in a study of follicular helper T cells after annual influenza vaccination. TCRdb's table, derived via immunoSEQ multiplex PCR, lists solely in-frame clones and lacks some. The sample includes roughly 14,000 clones, around four fifths of them seen just once. The sequenced sample was CXCR5- memory CD4+ T cells sorted from blood, obtained on the day of influenza vaccination. The receptor source for this set is an adult who received the influenza vaccine. Each CDR3 is given with its conserved first and last residue. The D gene is left open where the match is weak. Not all rows give a size; the values are once, few, many and, for expanded clones, a class.

cdr3_aa: CASSQERGRETQYF
cdr3_nt: TGTGCCAGCAGCCAAGAGAGGGGAAGAGAGACCCAGTACTTC
j_call: TRBJ2-5
v_call: TRBV4-2
d_call: -
clone_size: -

cdr3_aa: CASRTDSNQPQHF
cdr3_nt: TGTGCCAGCAGGACAGATAGCAATCAGCCCCAGCATTTT
j_call: TRBJ1-5
v_call: TRBV7-2
d_call: -
clone_size: few

cdr3_aa: CASGRASGGRKTQYF
cdr3_nt: TGTGCCTCAGGAAGGGCTAGCGGGGGGCGGAAGACCCAGTACTTC
j_call: TRBJ2-5
v_call: TRBV13
d_call: TRBD2
clone_size: -

cdr3_aa: CASSLAGGANVLTF
cdr3_nt: TGCGCCAGCAGCCTTGCAGGTGGGGCCAACGTCCTGACTTTC
j_call: TRBJ2-6
v_call: TRBV5-1
d_call: -
clone_size: -

cdr3_aa: CASSLTGTGWRTGELFF
cdr3_nt: TGTGCCAGCAGCTTAACCGGGACAGGGTGGAGGACCGGGGAGCTGTTTTTT
j_call: TRBJ2-2
v_call: TRBV7-2
d_call: TRBD1
clone_size: -

cdr3_aa: CASSGGQGSNTIYF
cdr3_nt: TGCGCCAGCAGCGGGGGACAGGGCTCAAACACCATATATTTT
j_call: TRBJ1-3
v_call: TRBV5-1
d_call: TRBD1
clone_size: -

cdr3_aa: CASSLDSPLHF
cdr3_nt: TGTGCCAGCAGCTTAGACTCACCCCTCCACTTT
j_call: TRBJ1-6
v_call: TRBV7-2
d_call: -
clone_size: -

cdr3_aa: CASTPTGIGYTF
cdr3_nt: TGTGCCAGCACTCCGACCGGAATTGGCTACACCTTC
j_call: TRBJ1-2
v_call: TRBV6-1
d_call: -
clone_size: -

cdr3_aa: CASSQESVGGRETQYF
cdr3_nt: TGCGCCAGCAGCCAAGAGTCCGTCGGGGGGCGAGAGACCCAGTACTTC
j_call: TRBJ2-5
v_call: TRBV4-3
d_call: -
clone_size: once

cdr3_aa: CASSFTYFYGYTF
cdr3_nt: TGTGCCAGCAGCTTCACCTATTTCTATGGCTACACCTTC
j_call: TRBJ1-2
v_call: TRBV7-2
d_call: -
clone_size: -

cdr3_aa: CSVWGTSEGSGYEQYF
cdr3_nt: TGCAGCGTTTGGGGTACAAGCGAAGGGAGCGGCTACGAGCAGTACTTC
j_call: TRBJ2-7
v_call: TRBV29-1
d_call: -
clone_size: -

cdr3_aa: CASSLPGNGNTIYF
cdr3_nt: TGTGCCAGCAGCTTGCCCGGGAATGGAAACACCATATATTTT
j_call: TRBJ1-3
v_call: TRBV5-8
d_call: -
clone_size: -

cdr3_aa: CASSRLTDQPQHF
cdr3_nt: TGTGCCAGCAGCCGACTGACGGATCAGCCCCAGCATTTT
j_call: TRBJ1-5
v_call: TRBV7-9
d_call: -
clone_size: -

cdr3_aa: CASSFGSSPLHF
cdr3_nt: TGTGCCAGCAGCTTCGGCAGCTCACCCCTCCACTTT
j_call: TRBJ1-6
v_call: TRBV11-2
d_call: -
clone_size: -

cdr3_aa: CASSPVVLGEAFF
cdr3_nt: TGTGCCAGCAGCCCCGTCGTTCTGGGTGAAGCTTTCTTT
j_call: TRBJ1-1
v_call: TRBV9
d_call: -
clone_size: -

cdr3_aa: CASSFETGPFSTNEKLFF
cdr3_nt: TGTGCCAGCAGCTTCGAGACGGGCCCGTTCTCAACTAATGAAAAACTGTTTTTT
j_call: TRBJ1-4
v_call: TRBV5-6
d_call: -
clone_size: once

cdr3_aa: CASSQGRNQPQHF
cdr3_nt: TGTGCCAGCTCACAGGGAAGGAATCAGCCCCAGCATTTT
j_call: TRBJ1-5
v_call: TRBV11-1
d_call: -
clone_size: -

cdr3_aa: CASSQGNNSPLHF
cdr3_nt: TGTGCCAGCTCCCAGGGGAATAATTCACCCCTCCACTTT
j_call: TRBJ1-6
v_call: TRBV18
d_call: -
clone_size: -

cdr3_aa: CASSPGHSNTQYF
cdr3_nt: TGTGCCAGCAGTCCCGGACACTCAAATACGCAGTATTTT
j_call: TRBJ2-3
v_call: TRBV25-1
d_call: -
clone_size: -

cdr3_aa: CASSQDTAGGSYNSPLHF
cdr3_nt: TGCGCCAGCAGCCAAGATACGGCAGGGGGGTCCTATAATTCACCCCTCCACTTT
j_call: TRBJ1-6
v_call: TRBV4-3
d_call: TRBD1
clone_size: once

cdr3_aa: CASSLQANYGYTF
cdr3_nt: TGTGCCAGCAGCTTACAGGCGAACTATGGCTACACCTTC
j_call: TRBJ1-2
v_call: TRBV5-4
d_call: -
clone_size: few

cdr3_aa: CASRSAGDSHNEKLFF
cdr3_nt: TGTGCCAGCAGGTCAGCCGGTGACAGCCATAATGAAAAACTGTTTTTT
j_call: TRBJ1-4
v_call: TRBV4-2
d_call: -
clone_size: -

cdr3_aa: CASSYSFGGYGYTF
cdr3_nt: TGTGCCAGCAGTTACTCTTTTGGGGGCTATGGCTACACCTTC
j_call: TRBJ1-2
v_call: TRBV6-5
d_call: -
clone_size: -

cdr3_aa: CASSEEAGGPGTQYF
cdr3_nt: TGTGCCAGCAGTGAAGAAGCGGGGGGGCCGGGTACGCAGTATTTT
j_call: TRBJ2-3
v_call: TRBV2
d_call: TRBD2
clone_size: -

cdr3_aa: CASSEQGIGGNTIYF
cdr3_nt: TGCGCCAGCTCAGAACAGGGGATAGGAGGAAACACCATATATTTT
j_call: TRBJ1-3
v_call: TRBV5-1
d_call: TRBD1
clone_size: -

cdr3_aa: CASSLQQYNEQFF
cdr3_nt: TGTGCCAGCAGCTTACAACAATACAATGAGCAGTTCTTC
j_call: TRBJ2-1
v_call: TRBV11-3
d_call: -
clone_size: -

cdr3_aa: CASRSVQTGRSYNEQFF
cdr3_nt: TGTGCAAGTCGCTCCGTTCAGACTGGTCGCTCCTACAATGAGCAGTTCTTC
j_call: TRBJ2-1
v_call: TRBV12-2
d_call: -
clone_size: -

cdr3_aa: CATSRHVQGANQPQHF
cdr3_nt: TGTGCCACCAGCAGACATGTACAGGGGGCAAATCAGCCCCAGCATTTT
j_call: TRBJ1-5
v_call: TRBV15
d_call: TRBD1
clone_size: -

cdr3_aa: CASSSQGVLAYEQYF
cdr3_nt: TGTGCCAGCAGTTCGCAGGGGGTTCTCGCCTACGAGCAGTACTTC
j_call: TRBJ2-7
v_call: TRBV6-5
d_call: TRBD1
clone_size: -

cdr3_aa: CASSLGASGFYNEQFF
cdr3_nt: TGTGCCAGCAGCTTAGGGGCTAGCGGGTTCTACAATGAGCAGTTCTTC
j_call: TRBJ2-1
v_call: TRBV7-9
d_call: TRBD2
clone_size: -

cdr3_aa: CASSPRSLAGGFYNEQFF
cdr3_nt: TGTGCCAGCAGCCCCCGATCACTAGCGGGGGGGTTTTACAATGAGCAGTTCTTC
j_call: TRBJ2-1
v_call: TRBV5-4
d_call: TRBD2
clone_size: once

cdr3_aa: CASNRDRGAETQYF
cdr3_nt: TGTGCCAGCAATAGGGACAGGGGGGCGGAGACCCAGTACTTC
j_call: TRBJ2-5
v_call: TRBV21-1
d_call: -
clone_size: -

cdr3_aa: CASSLESGDNYEQYF
cdr3_nt: TGTGCCAGCAGCTTAGAGTCAGGGGATAACTACGAGCAGTACTTC
j_call: TRBJ2-7
v_call: TRBV11-3
d_call: -
clone_size: -

cdr3_aa: CASLPRRGRETQYF
cdr3_nt: TGTGCCAGCCTTCCTCGAAGGGGGCGGGAGACCCAGTACTTC
j_call: TRBJ2-5
v_call: TRBV7-9
d_call: TRBD1
clone_size: -

cdr3_aa: CASSVTQDRWAFGNYGYTF
cdr3_nt: TGTGCCAGTAGTGTAACCCAGGACAGGTGGGCATTCGGGAACTATGGCTACACCTTC
j_call: TRBJ1-2
v_call: TRBV19
d_call: TRBD1
clone_size: -

cdr3_aa: CASLTKLFF
cdr3_nt: TGTGCCAGCCTTACTAAACTGTTTTTT
j_call: TRBJ1-4
v_call: TRBV13
d_call: -
clone_size: -

cdr3_aa: CASSTGAQGGKNIQYF
cdr3_nt: TGTGCCAGTTCCACCGGCGCGCAGGGAGGCAAAAACATTCAGTACTTC
j_call: TRBJ2-4
v_call: TRBV19
d_call: -
clone_size: -

cdr3_aa: CASSLGGSGANVLTF
cdr3_nt: TGTGCCAGCAGCTTGGGGGGCTCTGGGGCCAACGTCCTGACTTTC
j_call: TRBJ2-6
v_call: TRBV7-2
d_call: -
clone_size: -

cdr3_aa: CASSDRGGGNQPQHF
cdr3_nt: TGTGCCAGCAGTGACAGGGGAGGTGGCAATCAGCCCCAGCATTTT
j_call: TRBJ1-5
v_call: TRBV2
d_call: -
clone_size: -

cdr3_aa: CASSLLAGEETQYF
cdr3_nt: TGCGCCAGCAGCTTACTAGCGGGGGAAGAGACCCAGTACTTC
j_call: TRBJ2-5
v_call: TRBV5-1
d_call: TRBD2
clone_size: once

cdr3_aa: CATSLGGNRMGYTF
cdr3_nt: TGTGCCACCAGTTTAGGGGGCAACCGTATGGGCTACACCTTC
j_call: TRBJ1-2
v_call: TRBV15
d_call: TRBD1
clone_size: -

cdr3_aa: CASRDGTGIYNEQFF
cdr3_nt: TGCGCCAGCAGGGACGGGACAGGGATATACAATGAGCAGTTCTTC
j_call: TRBJ2-1
v_call: TRBV5-1
d_call: TRBD1
clone_size: -

cdr3_aa: CASRPTSGAYNEQFF
cdr3_nt: TGTGCCAGCAGGCCTACTAGCGGCGCCTACAATGAGCAGTTCTTC
j_call: TRBJ2-1
v_call: TRBV27
d_call: TRBD2
clone_size: -

cdr3_aa: CASSPRGVYGYTF
cdr3_nt: TGTGCCAGCAGCCCCCGTGGGGTGTATGGCTACACCTTC
j_call: TRBJ1-2
v_call: TRBV9
d_call: -
clone_size: -

cdr3_aa: CASRGTGLGEKLFF
cdr3_nt: TGTGCCAGCAGGGGGACAGGGTTAGGCGAAAAACTGTTTTTT
j_call: TRBJ1-4
v_call: TRBV27
d_call: TRBD1
clone_size: -

cdr3_aa: CASSFPQGGYEKLFF
cdr3_nt: TGTGCCAGCAGCTTTCCCCAGGGAGGCTACGAAAAACTGTTTTTT
j_call: TRBJ1-4
v_call: TRBV7-9
d_call: -
clone_size: -

cdr3_aa: CASGLGTAADEKLFF
cdr3_nt: TGTGCTAGTGGTTTGGGGACAGCAGCCGATGAAAAACTGTTTTTT
j_call: TRBJ1-4
v_call: TRBV12-5
d_call: -
clone_size: -

cdr3_aa: CASSLGQETQYF
cdr3_nt: TGCGCCAGCAGCTTGGGCCAAGAGACCCAGTACTTC
j_call: TRBJ2-5
v_call: TRBV5-1
d_call: -
clone_size: -

cdr3_aa: CASSLSQAGGRREQFF
cdr3_nt: TGCGCCAGCAGCCTAAGTCAAGCGGGGGGGAGGAGGGAGCAGTTCTTC
j_call: TRBJ2-1
v_call: TRBV4-3
d_call: TRBD2
clone_size: -

cdr3_aa: CASSFGQGRAEAFF
cdr3_nt: TGCGCCAGCAGCTTTGGACAGGGGCGCGCTGAAGCTTTCTTT
j_call: TRBJ1-1
v_call: TRBV5-1
d_call: TRBD1
clone_size: -

cdr3_aa: CASSIAGGSTDTQYF
cdr3_nt: TGTGCCAGCAGCATAGCGGGGGGTAGCACAGATACGCAGTATTTT
j_call: TRBJ2-3
v_call: TRBV7-9
d_call: TRBD2
clone_size: -

cdr3_aa: CATSREATGGTNTGELFF
cdr3_nt: TGTGCCACCAGCAGAGAGGCAACAGGGGGCACGAACACCGGGGAGCTGTTTTTT
j_call: TRBJ2-2
v_call: TRBV15
d_call: TRBD1
clone_size: -

cdr3_aa: CASSSGPDTGELFF
cdr3_nt: TGCGCCAGCAGCTCGGGACCGGACACCGGGGAGCTGTTTTTT
j_call: TRBJ2-2
v_call: TRBV5-1
d_call: -
clone_size: -

cdr3_aa: CASDRGRGGLYEQYF
cdr3_nt: TGTGCCAGCGACAGGGGACGCGGAGGTCTCTACGAGCAGTACTTC
j_call: TRBJ2-7
v_call: TRBV2
d_call: TRBD1
clone_size: -